The clone carrying this TCR beta chain appeared once. The CDR3 has 18 residues. CDR1 is SGHKS and CDR2 is YYEKEE in the germline V gene (reference sequence). V gave up 5 bases and J gave up 2 bases; unmatched junction bases: 17. This sample was taken from a study of blood T cell repertoires in COVID-19. Clones were sequenced by immunoSEQ multiplex PCR, and TCRdb holds only the in-frame ones, with some missing. The table lists roughly 200,000 clones, approximately 85% of them singletons. The sample was PBMCs or T cells enriched from blood (not recorded which). The V call is TRBV5-5, the J call TRBJ1-2; TRBD1 matches at 8 bases. The clonotype was recovered from a man aged 35-49 years who had recovered from COVID-19. CDR3 in DNA: TGTGCCAGCAGTTCTCTTGACAGGGGATTCAACAGCAACTATGGCTACACCTTC. It codes for CASSSLDRGFNSNYGYTF.